A single TCR beta chain is shown here with its context. Its antigen is as yet unknown. The sample originates from a study of shared clonotypes between healthy human individuals. Study overall: Each donor's CD8 memory used one plate, CD8 naive two, each CD4 subset three.

Germline-derived CDR1 and CDR2 are SGHRS and YFSETQ. This CDR3 spans 13 amino acids. V was trimmed by 9 bases and J by 5 bases, leaving 17 bases between them. This table comes from immunoSEQ multiplex PCR, and its TCRdb copy is limited to in-frame clones, with some not included. The sample records approximately 2.5 million clones, 90% to 95% being singletons. Study-level points and caveats: With a handful of donors compared, about 5% of naive CD4 clonotypes were shared. The study generally estimated greater richness for naive than memory subsets.

The sequence was collected from a man aged 18 to 29 in good health. This chain uses TRBV5-1 with TRBJ2-5; D ambiguous. Sequencing was done on a sample of naive CD4+ T cells sorted from blood. The subset is: CD45RA+ positively selected. Here the CDR3 DNA reads TGCGCCACGAGTACCATTGGTGGGGAGACCCAGTACTTC. This sequence encodes CATSTIGGETQYF.